The 15 T cell receptor beta chains below come from one sample, sequenced in a study of Ad26.COV2.S vaccination and SARS-CoV-2 variants. Indicated treatment: around 19 received Ad26.COV2.S at low or high dose, single or two shots; 5 received placebo; per-sample allocation not given. The samples date from day 63 after the first vaccine or placebo injection. Generated by immunoSEQ multiplex PCR, the TCRdb table keeps only in-frame clones and is missing some. The sample yields 440,000 or so clones, 90% seen once. The sample was peripheral blood, taken in a trial of Ad26.COV2.S vaccine versus placebo. The receptors were sampled from a person aged 18 to 59 who received the Ad26.COV2.S COVID-19 vaccine or a placebo.

This chain joins TRBV9 and TRBJ2-7; 7 bases match TRBD1. The J segment lost 4 bases and the V segment lost 4 bases, leaving 8 bases of the junction unmatched. The CDR3 contains 14 residues. Germline CDR1 reads SGDLS; CDR2 reads YYNGEE. The CDR3 loop reads CASSPQGRAYEQYF. The CDR3 DNA sequence: TGTGCCAGCAGCCCACAGGGGCGCGCGTACGAGCAGTACTTC.

Note on this clone: Additional DNA sequences in this sample encode the identical CDR3. The chain employs TRBV6-2 or TRBV6-3 and TRBJ2-3; 8 bases are a match to TRBD1. The germline CDR1 and CDR2 sequences are MNHEY and SVGEGT. This CDR3 spans 14 amino acids. The junction had 2 bases not matched to a gene; V was cut back by 2 bases and J by 4 bases. CDR3 nucleotide sequence: TGTGCCAGCAGTTACGGGACAGGCGCAGATACGCAGTATTTT. Its translation is CASSYGTGADTQYF.

This sequence joins TRBV2 and TRBJ2-1; D ambiguous. The CDR3 length is 15 residues. V was cut by 1 base and J by 0 bases, with 7 bases left in between. Germline values: CDR1 SNHLY, CDR2 FYNNEI. The CDR3: CASSEDTSSYNEQFF. In nucleotides, the CDR3 is TGTGCCAGCAGTGAAGATACGAGCTCCTACAATGAGCAGTTCTTC.

The CDR3 nucleotides are TGTGCCACCAGTGATACGCAGGGGAACAATCAGCCCCAGCATTTT. This codes for CATSDTQGNNQPQHF. The genes are TRBV24-1 and TRBJ1-5; weak D call: TRBD1 (6 bases). V lost 3 bases and J lost 3, with 11 bases in between. The CDR3 is 15 amino acids. Germline lookup yields CDR1 KGHDR and CDR2 SFDVKD.

The chain carries TRBV15 and TRBJ1-3; D not resolved. Looked up from germline, CDR1 is LNHNV and CDR2 is YYDKDF (reference sequence). V shed 5 bases and J shed 0 bases, with 14 bases lying between them. The CDR3 covers 16 residues. CDR3: CATSGSWRNSGNTIYF. CDR3 nucleotide sequence: TGTGCCACCAGCGGAAGTTGGAGAAACTCTGGAAACACCATATATTTT.

The rearrangement uses TRBV28 and TRBJ2-5; tentative D call: TRBD1 (5 bases). This CDR3 has 15 amino acids. V was pared by 6 bases and J by 4 bases, with 18 bases between. The V gene's germline CDR1 is MDHEN and CDR2 SYDVKM. The CDR3 protein is CASSPQGSRGETQYF. CDR3 DNA sequence: TGTGCCAGCAGCCCCCAGGGTAGCCGTGGAGAGACCCAGTACTTC.

The chain recombines TRBV7-9 with TRBJ2-3, with D perhaps matching TRBD1 (5 bases). The CDR3 loop spans 12 amino acids. V was clipped by 5 bases and J by 5 bases, with 8 bases between them. CDR1 is SEHNR, CDR2 FQNEAQ, per germline (reference sequence). The DNA of the CDR3 is TGTGCCAGCAGCCAGGGATTAGATACGCAGTATTTT. This gives the protein CASSQGLDTQYF.

This clone appeared a single time. V gene TRBV28 combines with J gene TRBJ1-2; D not resolved. Germline V lookup: CDR1 MDHEN, CDR2 SYDVKM. The CDR3 consists of 12 residues. V shed 3 bases and J shed 4 bases, with 6 bases lying between them. CDR3 nucleotides: TGTGCCAGCAGTTTTTTCGGCTATGGCTACACCTTC. This sequence encodes CASSFFGYGYTF.

This clone has a single count. The chain links TRBV6-2 or TRBV6-3 to TRBJ2-1; TRBD2 is a possible D gene (5 bases). The CDR3 length is 17 residues. Germline V lookup: CDR1 MNHEY, CDR2 SVGEGT. V lost 0 bases to trimming and J lost 2 bases, with 14 bases between them. The CDR3 is CASSYSSREGPYNEQFF. CDR3 nucleotides: TGTGCCAGCAGTTACTCGAGCCGGGAAGGGCCCTACAATGAGCAGTTCTTC.

V gene TRBV25-1 combines with J gene TRBJ2-1; tentative D call: TRBD1 (5 bases). The CDR3 spans 17 residues. V was trimmed by 5 bases and J by 2 bases, leaving 19 bases between them. CDR1 and CDR2 from the germline V gene are MGHDK and SYGVNS. CDR3 region: CASSPPLRAGPYNEQFF. The CDR3 coding sequence is TGTGCCAGCAGTCCTCCCCTCAGGGCAGGCCCCTACAATGAGCAGTTCTTC. The whole variable domain, filled in from reference TRBV25-1 and TRBJ2-1, reads EADIYQTPRYLVIGTGKKITLECSQTMGHDKMYWYQQDPGMELHLIHYSYGVNSTEKGDLSSESTVSRIRTEHFPLTLESARPSHTSQYLCASSPPLRAGPYNEQFFGPGTRLTVL.

This sequence joins TRBV28 and TRBJ1-5; maybe TRBD1 (5 bases). CDR3 length equals 21 residues. V was trimmed by 4 bases and J by 5 bases, leaving 33 bases between them. Germline CDR1 and CDR2: MDHEN and SYDVKM. The CDR3 coding sequence is TGTGCCAGCAGTTCGATACCCCCGGGTACACGGTGGGGGAGAAGGGATCAGCCCCAGCATTTT. Translation gives CASSSIPPGTRWGRRDQPQHF.

V and J are TRBV9 and TRBJ2-6; tentatively, D is TRBD1 or TRBD2 (5 bases each). Per the germline V gene, CDR1 is SGDLS and CDR2 is YYNGEE. Trimming cost V 4 bases and J 0 bases, with 17 bases left between them. CDR3 length equals 18 residues. CDR3 coding DNA: TGTGCCAGCAGCTCGGATCCCGGGACGAGCTCTGGGGCCAACGTCCTGACTTTC. Translating it yields CASSSDPGTSSGANVLTF.

The chain couples TRBV28 to TRBJ1-3, with a tentative D call TRBD1 (5 bases). V lost 3 bases and J 0 bases, leaving 9 bases between the germline ends. The CDR3 is 15 amino acids. The V gene's germline CDR1 is MDHEN and CDR2 SYDVKM. The CDR3 protein is CASSLYDSSGNTIYF. The CDR3 DNA sequence: TGTGCCAGCAGTTTGTATGACAGCTCTGGAAACACCATATATTTT.

The chain couples TRBV28 to TRBJ1-2; D is possibly TRBD1 (6 bases). This CDR3 spans 15 amino acids. V lost 6 bases and J 6 bases, leaving 20 bases between the germline ends. CDR1 is MDHEN and CDR2 is SYDVKM in the germline V gene. The CDR3 loop is CASSPQGSGKNGYTF. DNA for the CDR3: TGTGCCAGCAGCCCGCAGGGGTCAGGGAAAAATGGCTACACCTTC.

This sequence joins TRBV24-1 and TRBJ1-2, with D uncertain. The CDR3 is 12 amino acids. Trimming removed 4 bases at V and 2 bases at J, with 4 bases between. Germline values: CDR1 KGHDR, CDR2 SFDVKD. The CDR3 spells CATSEDNYGYTF. CDR3 coding DNA: TGTGCCACCAGTGAGGACAACTATGGCTACACCTTC.